The next 12 T cell receptor beta chains were all read from a single sample in a study of T cell repertoires in cytomegalovirus infection. These receptors are not linked to any known antigen. Via MiXCR, TCRdb re-called the reads, giving one row per CDR3 protein. Of about 830,000 distinct CDR3 sequences in the sample, about 33% were seen once. The sample was cultured CD8+ T cells from PBMCs, taken from culture after CMV antigen stimulation. These receptors were collected from a human donor in good health (CMV status not recorded). Some clones in this sample may be carry-over from other donors' samples.

The chain couples TRBV4-3 to TRBJ2-7; D call uncertain. The CDR3 has 15 residues. Trimming cost V 0 bases and J 1 base, with 10 bases left between them. The germline gives CDR1 LGHNA, CDR2 YSLEER. The CDR3, as DNA: TGCGCCAGCAGCCAAGATCTTGGCAGGTCCTACGAGCAGTACGTC. This gives the protein CASSQDLGRSYEQYV.

The chain uses TRBV6-5 and TRBJ1-4; D not resolved. CDR1 is MNHEY and CDR2 is SVGAGI in the germline V gene. V lost 10 bases to trimming and J lost 7 bases, with 10 bases between them. The CDR3 has 11 amino acids. This CDR3 is CATLAGEKLFF. Here the CDR3 DNA reads TGTGCCACCTTGGCAGGTGAAAAACTGTTTTTT.

This clonotype was seen only a few times. The chain links TRBV28 to TRBJ2-7; the D gene is possibly TRBD2 (6 bases). Germline V gene sequence: CDR1 MDHEN, CDR2 SYDVKM. Trimming shortened V by 6 bases and J by 4 bases, and 16 bases separated the two germline ends. This CDR3 contains 14 residues. The chain's CDR3 is CASRGGESPYEQYV. DNA of the CDR3: TGTGCCAGCAGGGGGGGAGAATCCCCTTACGAGCAGTACGTC.

This clonotype was recorded a few times. The gene calls are TRBV3-1 and TRBJ2-1, with a weak D call TRBD2 (6 bases). Trimming took 0 bases from V and 8 from J, leaving 17 bases between them. The CDR3 is made up of 16 amino acids. CDR1 is LGHDT, CDR2 YNNKEL, per germline (reference sequence). The CDR3 reads CASSQDWRGAGDEQFF. The CDR3 DNA reads as TGTGCCAGCAGCCAAGATTGGCGCGGGGCTGGGGATGAGCAGTTCTTC.

A few counts support this clonotype. This chain links TRBV28 with TRBJ1-1; no clear D gene. This CDR3 spans 13 amino acids. V was cut by 7 bases and J by 1 base, with 10 bases left in between. Germline V lookup: CDR1 MDHEN, CDR2 SYDVKM. CDR3 sequence: CASTLTENTEAFF. The CDR3 DNA reads as TGTGCCAGCACCTTAACGGAGAACACTGAAGCTTTCTTT.

At least ten counts were recorded for this clonotype. The rearrangement uses TRBV7-6 and TRBJ1-2, with 7 bases fitting TRBD1. The trim removed 4 bases at V and 10 bases at J, leaving 15 bases unmatched. Germline V gene lookup returns CDR1 SGHVS and CDR2 FNYEAQ. This CDR3 region has 15 residues. This CDR3 reads CASSYWTEGALLYTF. Written as DNA, the CDR3 is TGTGCCAGCAGCTACTGGACAGAGGGGGCTTTACTCTACACCTTC.

The chain joins TRBV19 to TRBJ1-1; no reliable D call. V was shortened by 7 bases and J by 2 bases, with 14 bases between the two germline ends. The CDR3 contains 14 residues. The V gene's germline CDR1 is LNHDA and CDR2 SQIVND (reference sequence). Written as DNA, the CDR3 is TGTGCCAGTACCCCCTGGGCAGCCAACACTGAAGCTTTCTTT. The encoded protein is CASTPWAANTEAFF.

Of note for this clonotype: A read error is possible here, since a much larger clone lies one base away. The chain is built from TRBV6-5 and TRBJ2-2; D is uncertain. This CDR3 has 14 amino acids. Germline V gives CDR1 MNHEY, CDR2 SVGAGI. The V end lost 5 bases, the J end lost 0 bases, and 7 bases lay between the germline ends. The CDR3 loop reads CASSDTANTGELFF. CDR3 nucleotide sequence: TGTGCCAGCAGTGATACAGCGAACACCGGGGAGCTGTTTTTT.

The rearrangement uses TRBV12-3 or TRBV12-4 and TRBJ2-3; the D is unclear. V was pared by 7 bases and J by 4 bases, with 9 bases between. The CDR3 is made up of 12 amino acids. The CDR3 sequence: CASKPVADTQYF. CDR3 coding DNA: TGTGCCAGCAAACCAGTGGCAGATACGCAGTATTTT.

This clonotype was counted a few times. This CDR3 is CASSSPPGQGISGANVLTF. DNA of the CDR3: TGTGCCAGCAGTAGCCCCCCGGGACAGGGAATATCTGGGGCCAACGTCCTGACTTTC. V and J are TRBV27 and TRBJ2-6; 9 bases are a match to TRBD1. The CDR3 contains 19 residues. The V gene end was trimmed by 5 bases and the J gene end by 1 base; junction bases not matched to a gene: 12. Looked up from germline, CDR1 is MNHEY and CDR2 is SMNVEV (reference sequence). Full variable domain (remainder filled in from reference TRBV27 and TRBJ2-6): EAQVTQNPRYLITVTGKKLTVTCSQNMNHEYMSWYRQDPGLGLRQIYYSMNVEVTDKGDVPEGYKVSRKEKRNFPLILESPSPNQTSLYFCASSSPPGQGISGANVLTFGAGSRLTVL.

Details on this clonotype: It may be a read error: a sequence one base away is much more abundant. The chain employs TRBV6-1 and TRBJ1-2; 8 bases line up with TRBD1. The germline V gene has CDR1 MNHNS and CDR2 SASEGT. V shed 7 bases and J 3 bases; nucleotides not matched to a gene: 10. The CDR3 is 15 amino acids. The DNA of the CDR3 is TGTGCCAGCACCTACGCCAGGGGGCCTGACTATGGCTACACCTTC. It encodes CASTYARGPDYGYTF.

This clonotype was observed a few times. The rearrangement joins TRBV12-5 to TRBJ1-6; 7 positions agree with TRBD1. Trimming removed 3 bases from V and 0 bases from J; junction bases left unmatched: 8. CDR3 length equals 18 residues. CDR1 and CDR2 (germline): LGHNT, FRNRAP. The CDR3 region is CASGFGTEKSSYNSPLHF. Here the CDR3 DNA reads TGTGCTAGTGGTTTCGGGACAGAAAAGAGCTCCTATAATTCACCCCTCCACTTT.